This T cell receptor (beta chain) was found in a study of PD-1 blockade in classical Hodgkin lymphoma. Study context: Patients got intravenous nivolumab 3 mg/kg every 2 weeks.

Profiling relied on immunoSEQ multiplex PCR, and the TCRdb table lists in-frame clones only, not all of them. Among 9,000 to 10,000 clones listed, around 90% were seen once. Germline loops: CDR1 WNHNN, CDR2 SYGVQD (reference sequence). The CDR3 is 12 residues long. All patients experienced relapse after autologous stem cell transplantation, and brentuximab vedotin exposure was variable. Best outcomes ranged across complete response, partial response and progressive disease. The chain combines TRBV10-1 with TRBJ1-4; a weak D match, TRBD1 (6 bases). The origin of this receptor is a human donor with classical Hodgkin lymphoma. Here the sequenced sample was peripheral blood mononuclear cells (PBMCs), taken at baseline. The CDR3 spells CAKTGLNEKLFF. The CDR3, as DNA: TGCGCGAAGACAGGACTTAATGAAAAACTGTTTTTT.